This T cell receptor beta chain was recorded in a study of blood T cell repertoires in COVID-19. Germline CDR1 is MGHRA and CDR2 is YSYEKL. The CDR3 contains 16 residues. V shed 2 bases and J shed 6 bases, with 19 bases lying between them. Sequencing used immunoSEQ multiplex PCR; TCRdb keeps in-frame clones, though not all of them. The sample gives just under 150,000 clones, around nine tenths of which show up once; over 8.5% is in the top ten. Specimen: peripheral blood. The gene calls are TRBV4-1 and TRBJ1-2, with TRBD1 as a possible D gene (5 bases). The clonotype comes from a woman aged 45-60 years with active or convalescent COVID-19. The CDR3 sequence is CASSQLSMTGGDGYTF. CDR3 DNA: TGCGCCAGCAGCCAACTATCAATGACGGGGGGGGATGGCTACACCTTC.